Shown below are 19 T cell receptor beta chains from a single sample sequenced in a study of identical twins. TCRdb itself ran the 5' RACE reads through MiXCR, one entry per CDR3 protein. The sample contains about 700,000 distinct CDR3 sequences, approximately 6% of which appear only once. The sample taken for sequencing was naive T cells sorted from blood. The receptors originated from a man between 18 and 35 years old in good health.

Details on this clonotype: A clone one base away is much larger, so this may be a read error. V gene TRBV14 combines with J gene TRBJ2-1; D unclear. The germline gives CDR1 SGHDN, CDR2 FVKESK. V was trimmed by 1 base and J by 6 bases, leaving 16 bases between them. This CDR3 is 16 amino acids long. CDR3: CASSQVPEEQSNEQFF. The CDR3 region has the DNA TGTGCCAGCAGCCAAGTTCCGGAAGAACAGAGCAATGAGCAGTTCTTC.

This clonotype has a count of ten or more. The chain couples TRBV29-1 to TRBJ2-3, with 10 nucleotides matching TRBD1. Germline V CDR1 and CDR2: SQVTM, ANQGSEA. The V segment lost 4 bases and the J segment 4 bases; nucleotides outside the gene matches: 2. The CDR3 covers 13 residues. The CDR3 region is CSVGDRGPDTQYF. The DNA of the CDR3 is TGCAGCGTTGGGGACAGGGGCCCAGATACGCAGTATTTT.

This clonotype was detected ten times or more. The gene calls are TRBV20-1 and TRBJ2-1; D is possibly TRBD2 (6 bases). The CDR3 has 15 amino acids. Trimming cost V 6 bases and J 0 bases, with 15 bases left between them. CDR1 DFQATT and CDR2 SNEGSKA come from the germline V gene (reference sequence). The CDR3 spells CSAKGTLSSYNEQFF. The CDR3 DNA reads TGCAGTGCCAAAGGGACTTTGAGCTCCTACAATGAGCAGTTCTTC.

In its sample, this clonotype was seen a few times. The V gene is TRBV7-2, the J gene TRBJ1-2; possibly TRBD1 for D (5 bases). V lost 0 bases to trimming and J lost 2 bases, with 7 bases between them. CDR1 SGHTA and CDR2 FQGNSA come from the germline V gene. CDR3 length equals 14 residues. The CDR3 DNA follows: TGTGCCAGCAGCTTAGCGGGGGGGAACTATGGCTACACCTTC. Protein product: CASSLAGGNYGYTF.

The J gene is TRBJ2-1, the V gene TRBV20-1; 16 nucleotides line up with TRBD2. Losses at the gene ends were 5 bases for V and 12 bases for J; bases not matched to a gene: 7. The CDR3 loop spans 14 amino acids. From germline, CDR1 is DFQATT and CDR2 SNEGSKA (reference sequence). The CDR3 bases are TGCAGTGCTGCCGGGACTAGCGGGAGGGCCGGGCAGTTCTTC. Translating gives CSAAGTSGRAGQFF.

V gene TRBV7-6 combines with J gene TRBJ2-7, with 9 bases aligning to TRBD2. V lost 1 base, J lost 3 bases, and 10 bases stayed unmatched. Germline CDR1 is SGHVS and CDR2 is FNYEAQ. CDR3 size: 17 residues. The CDR3 region is CASSLGSGTSGLYEQYF. The CDR3 DNA reads TGTGCCAGCAGCTTAGGTTCGGGCACTAGCGGGCTCTACGAGCAGTACTTC.

The genes are TRBV29-1 and TRBJ2-6; D may be TRBD2 (6 bases). Germline values: CDR1 SQVTM, CDR2 ANQGSEA. The CDR3 is made up of 16 amino acids. V shed 2 bases and J shed 3 bases, with 14 bases lying between them. The CDR3 region is CSVEMGGGGGANVLTF. CDR3 in DNA: TGCAGCGTTGAAATGGGGGGAGGAGGTGGGGCCAACGTCCTGACTTTC. Based on the CDR3 plus reference TRBV29-1 and TRBJ2-6, the full variable domain is SAVISQKPSRDICQRGTSLTIQCQVDSQVTMMFWYRQQPGQSLTLIATANQGSEATYESGFVIDKFPISRPNLTFSTLTVSNMSPEDSSIYLCSVEMGGGGGANVLTFGAGSRLTVL.

The table lists this clonotype with many counts. The rearrangement uses TRBV14 and TRBJ1-1; D gene uncertain. The CDR3 spans 13 residues. CDR1 is SGHDN and CDR2 is FVKESK in the germline V gene. V lost 4 bases to trimming and J lost 4 bases, with 10 bases between them. CDR3 DNA: TGTGCCAGCAGCCTGAAGGTGGGCACTGAAGCTTTCTTT. Translated: CASSLKVGTEAFF.

This chain connects TRBV14 to TRBJ2-7, with TRBD2 identical over 13 bases. Per the germline V gene, CDR1 is SGHDN and CDR2 is FVKESK. Trimming at V came to 4 bases and at J to 1 base, leaving 13 bases not matched to a gene. This CDR3 is built from 19 residues. The CDR3 here is CASSRRTSGSALLSYEQYF. The CDR3 nucleotides read TGTGCCAGCAGCCGAAGGACTAGCGGGAGTGCCTTGCTTTCCTACGAGCAGTACTTC.

The V call is TRBV7-8, the J call TRBJ2-7; 10 bases map to TRBD1. Germline V gene sequence: CDR1 SGHVS, CDR2 FQNEAQ. V lost 5 bases to trimming and J lost 3 bases; unmatched junction nucleotides: 4. The CDR3 contains 14 residues. The DNA of the CDR3 is TGTGCCAGCAGCCCTCGGGACAGGGGCTACGAGCAGTACGTC. Amino acids: CASSPRDRGYEQYV.

Ten or more counts support this clonotype. V gene TRBV10-3 combines with J gene TRBJ1-2, with TRBD1 matching over 7 bases. The CDR3 runs to 13 residues. V lost 4 bases and J lost 4; bases outside the gene matches: 3. CDR1 and CDR2 from the germline V gene are ENHRY and SYGVKD. Here the CDR3 DNA reads TGTGCCATCAGTGCAGGGACAGCCTATGGCTACACCTTC. This translates into CAISAGTAYGYTF.

The sample holds many counts of this clonotype. The V call is TRBV29-1, the J call TRBJ2-7, with a tentative D call TRBD2 (6 bases). V was clipped by 1 base and J by 3 bases, with 16 bases between them. Looked up from germline, CDR1 is SQVTM and CDR2 is ANQGSEA. The CDR3 spans 15 residues. The CDR3 region is CSVEVLFRGNYEQYF. The CDR3 region has the DNA TGCAGCGTTGAAGTCTTGTTTCGCGGGAACTACGAGCAGTACTTC.

The chain couples TRBV3-1 to TRBJ2-7; TRBD1 matches 8 bases. CDR3 length equals 15 residues. The J segment lost 5 bases and the V segment lost 4 bases, leaving 10 bases of the junction unmatched. Per the germline V gene, CDR1 is LGHDT and CDR2 is YNNKEL (reference sequence). CDR3 sequence: CASSLSGQGHDEQYF. DNA of the CDR3: TGTGCCAGCAGCCTTTCTGGACAGGGACACGACGAGCAGTACTTC.

This clonotype was counted at least ten times. This chain uses TRBV12-3 or TRBV12-4 with TRBJ1-5; D uncertain. Trimming pared 7 bases from V and 4 bases from J, leaving 14 bases between. This CDR3 comprises 14 residues. The CDR3: CASTPDGKNQPQHF. In nucleotides, the CDR3 is TGTGCCAGCACCCCGGACGGGAAGAATCAGCCCCAGCATTTT.

This clonotype was counted only a few times. The rearrangement links TRBV14 to TRBJ2-7; the D gene is possibly TRBD1 (6 bases). The CDR3 has 18 amino acids. Germline CDR1 and CDR2: SGHDN and FVKESK. V was trimmed by 0 bases and J by 6 bases, leaving 24 bases between them. The CDR3 DNA is TGTGCCAGCAGCCAAGATCTGGGGCGGACAGTTCGGAGATTCGAGCAGTACGTC. Translation: CASSQDLGRTVRRFEQYV.

The table lists this clonotype with a few counts. The CDR3 DNA reads TGTGCCAGCAGCCAAGATTGGGGGGGAGGCACAGATACGCAGTATTTT. It translates to CASSQDWGGGTDTQYF. V gene TRBV3-1 combines with J gene TRBJ2-3; 7 bases are a match to TRBD2. Trimming at V came to 0 bases and at J to 1 base, leaving 4 bases not matched to a gene. The CDR3 is made up of 16 amino acids. In germline, CDR1 is LGHDT, CDR2 YNNKEL (reference sequence).

V and J are TRBV30 and TRBJ2-5; 8 bases line up with TRBD1. CDR3 size: 15 residues. The germline gives CDR1 GTSNPN, CDR2 SVGIG (reference sequence). Trimming cost V 0 bases and J 1 base; bases outside gene matches: 4. CDR3 region: CAWSVSDRVQETQYF. The DNA of the CDR3 is TGTGCCTGGAGTGTATCGGACAGGGTCCAAGAGACCCAGTACTTC.

This clonotype was counted a few times. The chain uses TRBV5-1 and TRBJ2-7; 10 bases agree with TRBD1. The CDR3 sequence is 15 residues long. Germline CDR1 SGHRS, CDR2 YFSETQ. J lost 6 bases, V lost 3 bases, and 9 bases had no gene match. CDR3 bases: TGCGCCAGCAGCTATACCGGGACAGGGGTCGCCGAGCAGTACTTC. Translation gives CASSYTGTGVAEQYF.

This clonotype was seen repeatedly, ten times or more. The chain couples TRBV6-5 to TRBJ2-7, with 7 bases that match TRBD1. J was trimmed by 2 bases and V by 2 bases; bases with no gene match: 3. The CDR3 spans 14 residues. The V gene's germline CDR1 is MNHEY and CDR2 SVGAGI. DNA for the CDR3: TGTGCCAGCAGTTACGGGCAGGGGGCCTACGAGCAGTACGTC. Amino acids: CASSYGQGAYEQYV.